A single sample is the source of the 18 T cell receptor beta chains below, sequenced in a study of shared clonotypes between healthy human individuals. Measured with immunoSEQ multiplex PCR; TCRdb has only the in-frame clones, and not every one. The table includes 2 million to 2.5 million clones, just under 95% detected once. Input material: naive CD4+ T cells from PBMCs. The subset: CD45RA+ positively selected. Receptors were obtained from a man between 18 and 35 years old in good health. Some clones in this sample may be carry-over from other donors' samples.

This chain connects TRBV7-6 to TRBJ1-1, with a weak D call TRBD1 (5 bases). This CDR3 has 14 amino acids. Trimming removed 5 bases at V and 4 bases at J, with 14 bases between. Germline assignment: CDR1 SGHVS and CDR2 FNYEAQ. As DNA, the CDR3 is TGTGCCAGCAGCCTCAAGTCGAGGGGCACTGAAGCTTTCTTT. Protein product: CASSLKSRGTEAFF.

The chain combines TRBV18 with TRBJ2-7, with TRBD2 matching 9 bases. The J segment lost 6 bases and the V segment lost 5 bases, leaving 8 bases of the junction unmatched. Germline V gene sequence: CDR1 KGHSH, CDR2 LQKENI. This CDR3 contains 14 residues. The CDR3 loop is CASSASGIALEQYF. DNA for the CDR3: TGTGCCAGCTCAGCTAGCGGGATCGCTCTCGAGCAGTACTTC.

This chain uses TRBV9 with TRBJ2-3; 7 bases are shared with TRBD2. The CDR3 runs to 17 residues. In germline, CDR1 is SGDLS, CDR2 YYNGEE. J gave up 5 bases and V 1 base, and 13 bases lay outside the gene matches. CDR3 sequence: CASSVTTRGGAKDTQYF. CDR3 DNA: TGTGCCAGCAGCGTAACAACTCGGGGAGGGGCGAAAGATACGCAGTATTTT.

This clone has a single count. J is TRBJ2-7 and V is TRBV5-1, with D unresolved. Trimming cost V 4 bases and J 13 bases, with 18 bases left between them. Germline V gives CDR1 SGHRS, CDR2 YFSETQ. The CDR3 is made up of 12 amino acids. The CDR3 protein is CASSPSFDQLYF. The CDR3 DNA is TGCGCCAGCAGCCCTTCCTTCGATCAGTTATACTTC.

This clone was found a few times. This sequence joins TRBV7-9 and TRBJ2-1; tentatively, D is TRBD2 (6 bases). The V end was cut by 8 bases, the J end by 7 bases, with 18 bases between. Germline V gene lookup returns CDR1 SEHNR and CDR2 FQNEAQ (reference sequence). The CDR3 has 14 residues. The CDR3 region is CASDPKGLWNEQFF. CDR3 bases: TGTGCCAGCGACCCAAAGGGACTCTGGAATGAGCAGTTCTTC.

The CDR3 sequence is CASKPRSGLKETQYF. CDR3 nucleotide sequence: TGTGCCAGCAAGCCTCGTTCGGGACTGAAAGAGACCCAGTACTTC. The chain is built from TRBV7-2 and TRBJ2-5, with a weak D call TRBD2 (6 bases). The CDR3 length is 15 residues. V was shortened by 7 bases and J by 3 bases, with 18 bases between the two germline ends. The germline CDR1 and CDR2 sequences are SGHTA and FQGNSA.

The chain couples TRBV4-1 to TRBJ2-1, with a possible D match to TRBD2 (5 bases). The CDR3 extends over 17 amino acids. In germline, CDR1 is MGHRA, CDR2 YSYEKL. The V end was cut by 2 bases, the J end by 2 bases, with 16 bases between. CDR3 residues: CASSQSGSRSTYNEQFF. In DNA form, the CDR3 reads TGCGCCAGCAGCCAATCGGGGTCAAGGAGTACCTACAATGAGCAGTTCTTC.

The CDR3 sequence is CSVVGNQETQYF. The CDR3 nucleotides are TGCAGCGTTGTTGGTAATCAAGAGACCCAGTACTTC. This chain joins TRBV29-1 and TRBJ2-5; D is unresolved. Germline CDR1 and CDR2: SQVTM and ANQGSEA. This CDR3 has 12 residues. V lost 4 bases and J 2 bases, leaving 8 bases between the germline ends.

This clone appeared a few times. This chain uses TRBV25-1 with TRBJ1-1; the match to TRBD1 covers 8 bases. The length of the CDR3 is 14 residues. The V gene end was trimmed by 6 bases and the J gene end by 3 bases; junction bases not matched to a gene: 6. CDR1 MGHDK and CDR2 SYGVNS come from the germline V gene. The CDR3 here is CASSLGQGDTEAFF. The CDR3 nucleotides are TGTGCCAGCAGCTTAGGACAGGGAGACACTGAAGCTTTCTTT.

This clone is a singleton in its sample. The rearrangement links TRBV2 to TRBJ1-4; TRBD1 matches at 8 bases. Germline V gene data show CDR1 as SNHLY and CDR2 as FYNNEI. This CDR3 contains 14 residues. The V segment lost 8 bases and the J segment 8 bases; nucleotides outside the gene matches: 10. The CDR3 spells CASRPTGVGEKLFF. CDR3 DNA sequence: TGTGCCAGCCGACCGACAGGGGTGGGAGAAAAACTGTTTTTT.

This rearrangement joins TRBV10-1 to TRBJ2-1; the match to TRBD2 covers 9 bases. Trimming took 3 bases from V and 9 from J; bases not matched to a gene: 12. Germline CDR1 and CDR2: WNHNN and SYGVQD (reference sequence). The length of the CDR3 is 16 residues. The CDR3 sequence: CASSEIRAGGPSEQFF. CDR3 DNA sequence: TGCGCCAGCAGTGAAATTAGGGCGGGAGGGCCAAGTGAGCAGTTCTTC.

This clone was recorded only once. The chain is built from TRBV9 and TRBJ1-1, with TRBD1 as a possible D gene (5 bases). V lost 4 bases, J lost 4 bases, and 11 bases lay in between. This CDR3 has 13 amino acids. CDR1 SGDLS and CDR2 YYNGEE come from the germline V gene. The CDR3 loop reads CASSRGPATEAFF. CDR3 in DNA: TGTGCCAGCAGCAGGGGACCAGCCACTGAAGCTTTCTTT.

The chain carries TRBV30 and TRBJ2-7; perhaps TRBD2 as D (5 bases). Per germline, CDR1 GTSNPN and CDR2 SVGIG (reference sequence). The CDR3 contains 12 residues. Trimming stripped 0 bases from V and 7 bases from J, with 10 bases between. The CDR3 DNA sequence: TGTGCCTGGAGTGTACGAAGGAGGGAGCAGTACTTC. Protein sequence: CAWSVRRREQYF.

V is TRBV7-9 and J is TRBJ1-3; no reliable D call. Trimming cost V 4 bases and J 10 bases, with 17 bases left between them. CDR3 length equals 14 residues. Germline V gives CDR1 SEHNR, CDR2 FQNEAQ (reference sequence). Here the CDR3 reads CASSSLINGRTIYF. The CDR3 bases are TGTGCCAGCAGCTCGCTTATAAATGGGCGGACCATATATTTT.

This clone was seen more than once but under ten times. Within the sample, other DNA sequences also encode this same CDR3. This chain links TRBV9 with TRBJ1-1; no definite D call. The CDR3 sequence is 14 residues long. With 2 bases removed from V and 0 bases from J, the gap between germline ends came to 8 bases. Germline V gene lookup returns CDR1 SGDLS and CDR2 YYNGEE. The CDR3 sequence is CASSVEALNTEAFF. The CDR3 nucleotides read TGTGCCAGCAGCGTTGAGGCCCTGAACACTGAAGCTTTCTTT.

This clone was recorded only once. The chain employs TRBV19 and TRBJ2-3; no reliable D call. Trimming stripped 5 bases from V and 5 bases from J, with 11 bases between. CDR1 and CDR2 (germline): LNHDA, SQIVND (reference sequence). The CDR3 has 13 amino acids. As DNA, the CDR3 is TGTGCCAGTAGTTCCAGGCCGGGAGATACGCAGTATTTT. It specifies CASSSRPGDTQYF. Using reference TRBV19 and TRBJ2-3 for the parts outside the CDR3, the full variable domain is DGGITQSPKYLFRKEGQNVTLSCEQNLNHDAMYWYRQDPGQGLRLIYYSQIVNDFQKGDIAEGYSVSREKKESFPLTVTSAQKNPTAFYLCASSSRPGDTQYFGPGTRLTVL.

As concerns this clone: Other DNA sequences in the sample encode the same CDR3. J is TRBJ1-2 and V is TRBV18; TRBD1 matches 7 bases. V shed 5 bases and J 2 bases; nucleotides not matched to a gene: 2. Germline V gene sequence: CDR1 KGHSH, CDR2 LQKENI. This CDR3 is built from 13 residues. The CDR3 sequence: CASSETGNYGYTF. In DNA form, the CDR3 reads TGTGCCAGCTCAGAGACAGGGAACTATGGCTACACCTTC.

There are a few counts of this clone. The sample carries other DNA sequences with the same CDR3. The V and J genes are TRBV28 and TRBJ2-2; D ambiguous. V was trimmed by 4 bases and J by 2 bases, leaving 2 bases between them. The germline gives CDR1 MDHEN, CDR2 SYDVKM. This CDR3 spans 12 amino acids. CDR3 amino acids: CASSSNTGELFF. CDR3 nucleotide sequence: TGTGCCAGCAGTTCAAACACCGGGGAGCTGTTTTTT. The full variable domain, its missing parts supplied by reference TRBV28 and TRBJ2-2, is DVKVTQSSRYLVKRTGEKVFLECVQDMDHENMFWYRQDPGLGLRLIYFSYDVKMKEKGDIPEGYSVSREKKERFSLILESASTNQTSMYLCASSSNTGELFFGEGSRLTVL.